This TCR beta chain was recorded in a study of response to subunit inactivated influenza vaccine (dated by TCRdb to 2016 to 2019). For context, the study as a whole: Deep quantitative T cell receptor repertoire profiling was used in the study to track responses to a trivalent subunit inactivated influenza vaccine.

A few counts support this clonotype. There is no known antigen for this receptor. No base-level quality is on record; no much larger clone is a single base apart. What the authors observed across the whole study: The authors suggested that each seasonal influenza vaccination may recruit only a limited number of new T cells.

Libraries were made using RT-PCR. The data were produced on an Illumina HiSeq 2500. Starting from the raw public reads, TCRdb applied fastp trimming at Q25, assembled clones with MiXCR and retained in-frame beta chains. Each CDR3 protein appears once, grouped with its most common genes and DNA. This sample is represented by approximately 700,000 distinct CDR3 sequences; roughly 14% of them were singletons. In total, the top ten clones hold approximately 6.5% of the sample. The germline V gene sets CDR1 to SGDLS and CDR2 to YYNGEE. V is pruned by 4 bases and J by 0 bases, leaving 8 bases of the junction without a gene match. The CDR3 numbers 16 residues from cysteine through phenylalanine. This entry keeps only the CDR3 DNA: 48 bases, framed from base 1.

The chain is made from TRBV9 and TRBJ2-3, and 7 junctional nucleotides match TRBD1. The TCR comes from a man aged 45-60 years who received an inactivated influenza vaccine. Donor details come from another sample of the same person, matched by shared clones. The sequenced sample was PBMCs from blood, obtained less than 15 days before vaccination. The DNA reads TGTGCCAGCAGCATGTGGGACAGAGCTAGCACAGATACGCAGTATTTT. It codes for CASSMWDRASTDTQYF.